A single sample is the source of the 30 T cell receptor beta chains below, sequenced in a study of regulatory T cells in long-lasting Graves disease. The time point: newly diagnosed GD, antithyroid drugs for less than 3 months. The TCR library was prepared using RNA isolated from PBMCs. Building of the TCR beta libraries involved iRepertoire HTBI primers and Arm-PCR of CDR3 regions. MiXCR, applied by TCRdb to the multiplex PCR reads, yields one record per CDR3 protein. The data hold about 440,000 distinct CDR3 sequences, with about 17% observed a single time. These data are also associated with another study on T cells in Graves' hyperthyroidism and ophthalmopathy.

The sequences come from peripheral blood mononuclear cells (PBMCs), collected at new diagnosis, from a patient treated with antithyroid drugs. These TCRs come from a woman aged 18-35 years with Graves disease.

This clonotype came up many times. This rearrangement joins TRBV20-1 to TRBJ2-2; unclear D gene. The V and J ends lost 4 bases and 5 bases respectively, with 8 bases between them. This CDR3 region has 12 residues. The germline CDR1 and CDR2 sequences are DFQATT and SNEGSKA (reference sequence). The CDR3 DNA follows: TGCAGTGCTATAGGGATGACCGGGGAGCTGTTTTTT. Translated: CSAIGMTGELFF.

This clonotype has a count of ten or more. The rearrangement joins TRBV28 to TRBJ2-6, with D unresolved. V shed 6 bases and J shed 0 bases, with 6 bases lying between them. This CDR3 region has 14 residues. The germline V gene encodes CDR1 MDHEN and CDR2 SYDVKM. The CDR3 bases are TGTGCCAGCAGCTTAGTCTCTGGGGCCAACGTCCTGACTTTC. Translating gives CASSLVSGANVLTF.

This clonotype was observed a few times. The rearrangement joins TRBV28 to TRBJ2-7; no clear D. This CDR3 has 14 amino acids. V lost 6 bases and J 5 bases, leaving 17 bases between the germline ends. Germline V gene sequence: CDR1 MDHEN, CDR2 SYDVKM. The CDR3, as DNA: TGTGCCAGCAGCCCCTTCCGCGTCCATAACGAGCAGTACTTC. This translates into CASSPFRVHNEQYF.

The CDR3 here is CASSVQGGGNTIYF. CDR3 nucleotide sequence: TGTGCCAGCAGCGTACAGGGTGGAGGAAACACCATATATTTT. This chain links TRBV9 with TRBJ1-3, with D possibly matching TRBD1 (5 bases). The CDR3 is made up of 14 amino acids. CDR1 is SGDLS, CDR2 YYNGEE, per germline. Trimming pared 1 base from V and 4 bases from J, leaving 9 bases between.

CDR3 nucleotides: TGCGCCAGCAGCCAAGATGGGGCAACTAATGAAAAACTGTTTTTT. It specifies CASSQDGATNEKLFF. The chain links TRBV4-3 to TRBJ1-4; D is ambiguous. In germline, CDR1 is LGHNA, CDR2 YSLEER. CDR3 length equals 15 residues. Deletions cut 0 bases from V and 0 bases from J, with 5 bases between.

This clonotype was seen a handful of times. The gene calls are TRBV4-1 and TRBJ1-1; perhaps TRBD1 as D (5 bases). CDR3 size: 15 residues. Trimming took off 2 bases at V and 0 bases at J, with 10 bases between the two ends. Germline CDR1 and CDR2: MGHRA and YSYEKL. The CDR3 sequence: CASSQLGRMNTEAFF. DNA of the CDR3: TGCGCCAGCAGCCAACTGGGACGGATGAACACTGAAGCTTTCTTT.

This clonotype was counted ten times or more. The chain has TRBV7-2 and TRBJ2-3; TRBD1 agrees at 7 bases. Looked up from germline, CDR1 is SGHTA and CDR2 is FQGNSA. V was clipped by 4 bases and J by 4 bases; unmatched bases: 5. CDR3 size: 14 residues. CDR3 coding DNA: TGTGCCAGCAGCTCACAGGGGTTATCAGATACGCAGTATTTT. Its translation: CASSSQGLSDTQYF.

The rearrangement joins TRBV12-3 or TRBV12-4 to TRBJ1-2; TRBD1 aligns across 7 bases. After removal of 6 bases from V and 9 bases from J, the junction contained 13 bases not matched to a gene. This CDR3 contains 14 residues. CDR3 nucleotides: TGTGCCAGCAGCCCTGGGACAGACCCCCGTTGCTACACCTTC. It is translated as CASSPGTDPRCYTF.

The V and J genes are TRBV6-1 and TRBJ2-2, with D unclear. Trimming stripped 7 bases from V and 1 base from J, with 7 bases between. The CDR3 covers 13 residues. Germline loops: CDR1 MNHNS, CDR2 SASEGT. The CDR3 DNA reads TGTGCCAGCAACGCAGGGAACACCGGGGAGCTGTTTTTT. This translates into CASNAGNTGELFF.

This chain links TRBV28 with TRBJ2-3, with 11 bases that match TRBD1. Germline-derived CDR1 and CDR2 are MDHEN and SYDVKM. This CDR3 has 16 residues. The V segment lost 5 bases and the J segment 2 bases; nucleotides outside the gene matches: 6. The CDR3, as DNA: TGTGCCAGCAGTCCCGGGACAGGGGGTGTCACAGATACGCAGTATTTT. It codes for CASSPGTGGVTDTQYF.

This clonotype was recorded at least ten times. V gene TRBV5-1 combines with J gene TRBJ2-7; TRBD2 agrees at 14 bases. The germline V gene has CDR1 SGHRS and CDR2 YFSETQ. V trimming: 0 bases; J trimming: 3 bases; junction bases outside the gene matches: 8. The CDR3 totals 18 residues. The CDR3 loop is CASSLASGLAGALYEQYF. The CDR3 DNA follows: TGCGCCAGCAGCTTGGCCTCGGGACTAGCGGGAGCACTCTACGAGCAGTACTTC.

This clonotype was counted many times. The J gene is TRBJ2-3, the V gene TRBV7-8, with 12 bases lining up with TRBD2. The CDR3 has 19 amino acids. J was trimmed by 4 bases and V by 7 bases; bases with no gene match: 18. Germline V gene data show CDR1 as SGHVS and CDR2 as FQNEAQ. CDR3 region: CASIPQGGVGLAGSDTQYF. CDR3 sequence (DNA): TGTGCCAGCATCCCTCAGGGAGGTGTAGGACTAGCGGGATCAGATACGCAGTATTTT.

This clonotype came up a few times. The rearrangement uses TRBV6-1 and TRBJ1-5; possible D gene TRBD1, 6 bases. Germline-derived CDR1 and CDR2 are MNHNS and SASEGT. The ends were cut back, 0 bases at V and 7 bases at J, with 13 bases in the middle. The CDR3 is made up of 15 amino acids. The CDR3: CASSEASGAGQPQHF. The CDR3 DNA is TGTGCCAGCAGTGAAGCTTCGGGGGCGGGGCAGCCCCAGCATTTT.

This clonotype was seen ten or more times. J is TRBJ1-1 and V is TRBV20-1, with 7 positions matching TRBD1. CDR3 size: 14 residues. CDR1 and CDR2 from the germline V gene are DFQATT and SNEGSKA (reference sequence). With 3 bases clipped from V and 7 bases from J, the junction kept 11 bases outside the gene matches. The CDR3 here is CSARNVQGMGEAFF. In nucleotides, the CDR3 is TGCAGTGCTAGGAACGTACAGGGGATGGGTGAAGCTTTCTTT.

The V and J genes are TRBV27 and TRBJ1-1, with TRBD1 matching over 9 bases. V was pared by 6 bases and J by 5 bases, with 13 bases of the junction left unmatched. CDR3 size: 16 residues. CDR1 is MNHEY and CDR2 is SMNVEV in the germline V gene (reference sequence). In DNA form, the CDR3 reads TGTGCCAGCAGACCTTTTACAGGGGGCGCGAAAACTGAAGCTTTCTTT. Translation gives CASRPFTGGAKTEAFF.

This clonotype was counted between two and nine times. The V call is TRBV3-1, the J call TRBJ2-5; possible D gene TRBD1, 5 bases. The CDR3 is 15 amino acids. Per the germline V gene, CDR1 is LGHDT and CDR2 is YNNKEL (reference sequence). V lost 0 bases to trimming and J lost 1 base, with 9 bases between them. CDR3 region: CASSQEQVPQETQYF. The CDR3 nucleotides read TGTGCCAGCAGCCAAGAACAGGTGCCCCAAGAGACCCAGTACTTC.

J is TRBJ2-7 and V is TRBV20-1; unclear D gene. The CDR3 has 15 residues. Germline V gives CDR1 DFQATT, CDR2 SNEGSKA (reference sequence). V gave up 3 bases and J gave up 0 bases, with 15 bases separating them. This CDR3 is CSASLIVGYSYEQYF. The CDR3 DNA sequence: TGCAGTGCTAGCCTCATCGTGGGTTACTCCTACGAGCAGTACTTC.

This clonotype has at least ten counts. V usage is TRBV7-3 and J usage is TRBJ2-1, with 10 nucleotides matching TRBD1. With 5 bases clipped from V and 6 bases from J, the junction kept 7 bases outside the gene matches. CDR1 is SGHTA, CDR2 FQGTGA, per germline. This CDR3 comprises 15 residues. CDR3 bases: TGTGCCAGCAGCCCAAGGGACAGGGGAGGCAATGAGCAGTTCTTC. Its protein is CASSPRDRGGNEQFF.

This clonotype has only a few counts. This chain joins TRBV6-1 and TRBJ2-3; possible D gene TRBD1, 6 bases. From germline, CDR1 is MNHNS and CDR2 SASEGT. The CDR3 totals 14 residues. V was cut by 5 bases and J by 7 bases, with 16 bases left in between. The DNA for the CDR3 is TGTGCCAGCAGTACTGGGGGCCTGGGGAATACGCAGTATTTT. Translation gives CASSTGGLGNTQYF.

This chain uses TRBV20-1 with TRBJ1-1, with 8 bases aligning to TRBD1. J lost 5 bases, V lost 0 bases, and 14 bases had no gene match. Germline CDR1 reads DFQATT; CDR2 reads SNEGSKA (reference sequence). The CDR3 runs 17 residues. CDR3 bases: TGCAGTGCTAGAGATCCGTGGCAGGGGGCCCTGGGGACTGAAGCTTTCTTT. This encodes CSARDPWQGALGTEAFF.

A few counts support this clonotype. The rearrangement uses TRBV5-4 and TRBJ2-3; D is possibly TRBD2 (5 bases). Germline CDR1 is SGHNT and CDR2 is YYREEE (reference sequence). This CDR3 spans 14 amino acids. V shed 4 bases and J shed 0 bases, with 9 bases lying between them. The CDR3 bases are TGTGCCAGCAGCCGGGAATCTAGCACAGATACGCAGTATTTT. This codes for CASSRESSTDTQYF.

This clonotype was seen only a few times. The chain couples TRBV30 to TRBJ2-7; weak D call: TRBD1 (6 bases). Looked up from germline, CDR1 is GTSNPN and CDR2 is SVGIG (reference sequence). Trimming removed 3 bases from V and 0 bases from J, with 12 bases in between. This CDR3 contains 14 residues. The CDR3 loop reads CAWRNRVPSYEQYF. The CDR3 coding sequence is TGTGCCTGGAGAAACAGGGTCCCCTCCTACGAGCAGTACTTC.

This clonotype was found many times. The genes are TRBV11-2 and TRBJ2-2, with D perhaps matching TRBD2 (6 bases). CDR1 SGHAT and CDR2 FQNNGV come from the germline V gene. With 8 bases removed from V and 0 bases from J, the gap between germline ends came to 16 bases. The CDR3 is 16 amino acids. CDR3 in amino acids: CASVQAGYSNTGELFF. The CDR3, as DNA: TGTGCCAGCGTTCAGGCGGGGTATTCGAACACCGGGGAGCTGTTTTTT.

In regard to this clonotype: A read error is likely, as this CDR3 ends without the conserved phenylalanine or tryptophan. The chain recombines TRBV7-2 with TRBJ2-7, with 9 bases that match TRBD1. The CDR3 totals 14 residues. Germline trimming cut 3 bases from V and 2 bases from J; bases unmatched to any gene: 2. The germline gives CDR1 SGHTA, CDR2 FQGNSA. CDR3 region: CASSFGTGTYEQYL. The CDR3 region has the DNA TGTGCCAGCAGCTTTGGGACAGGGACCTACGAGCAGTACCTC.

In this sample, this clonotype turned up many times. This sequence joins TRBV29-1 and TRBJ2-5; D is unresolved. Germline lookup yields CDR1 SQVTM and CDR2 ANQGSEA. V lost 4 bases to trimming and J lost 7 bases, with 22 bases between them. CDR3 length: 15 amino acids. The DNA for the CDR3 is TGCAGCGTTGTGGGGATCGTTGGAGTGGTGGGGACCCAGTACTTC. This sequence encodes CSVVGIVGVVGTQYF.

This chain links TRBV20-1 with TRBJ2-3; D gene uncertain. V was trimmed by 5 bases and J by 2 bases, leaving 8 bases between them. The CDR3 runs to 12 residues. In germline, CDR1 is DFQATT, CDR2 SNEGSKA (reference sequence). For the CDR3, the DNA is TGCAGTGCTCTCTCCCCCACAGATACGCAGTATTTT. Its translation is CSALSPTDTQYF.

V is TRBV28 and J is TRBJ1-2, with D possibly being TRBD1 (6 bases). The CDR3 is made up of 13 amino acids. Germline CDR1 and CDR2: MDHEN and SYDVKM. V was shortened by 2 bases and J by 8 bases, with 12 bases between the two germline ends. Written as DNA, the CDR3 is TGTGCCAGCAGTTTAGAGCGGGGGCGAGGCTACACCTTC. Protein sequence: CASSLERGRGYTF.

As for this clonotype: This may stem from a read error, because a much larger clone lies one nucleotide away. The rearrangement links TRBV11-3 to TRBJ2-7; D possibly corresponds to TRBD2 (6 bases). The V gene lost 5 bases and the J gene lost 9 bases, with 20 bases spanning the gap. The CDR3 loop spans 14 amino acids. Germline CDR1 is SGHNT and CDR2 is YENEEA. CDR3 sequence: CASSQTAGTGGQYF. The CDR3 DNA sequence: TGTGCCAGCAGCCAAACCGCAGGGACTGGCGGGCAGTACTTC.

The rearrangement links TRBV7-3 to TRBJ2-1, with 10 bases identical to TRBD2. Germline CDR1 is SGHTA and CDR2 is FQGTGA. The CDR3 runs to 15 residues. V gave up 5 bases and J gave up 8 bases; unmatched junction bases: 9. CDR3 coding DNA: TGTGCCAGCAGCCCTCAAGCGGGAGGGTTAGATGAGCAGTTCTTC. Translated: CASSPQAGGLDEQFF. The full variable domain, rest sourced from reference TRBV7-3 and TRBJ2-1, is GAGVSQTPSNKVTEKGKYVELRCDPISGHTALYWYRQSLGQGPEFLIYFQGTGAADDSGLPNDRFFAVRPEGSVSTLKIQRTERGDSAVYLCASSPQAGGLDEQFFGPGTRLTVL.

This clonotype was counted between two and nine times. The chain carries TRBV20-1 and TRBJ2-2; D is undetermined. The CDR3 has 12 amino acids. Looked up from germline, CDR1 is DFQATT and CDR2 is SNEGSKA (reference sequence). V lost 6 bases to trimming and J lost 1 base, with 6 bases between them. The CDR3 bases are TGCAGTGCCCCGGGGAACACCGGGGAGCTGTTTTTT. Translation gives CSAPGNTGELFF.